The 24 T cell receptor beta chains presented below share a single source sample, sequenced in a study of graft-versus-host responses after intestinal transplantation. Which antigens these TCRs recognize remains unknown. Data came from immunoSEQ multiplex PCR; TCRdb stores just in-frame clones and leaves some out. The data contain 80,000 to 100,000 clones, 85% to 95% of them singletons. Sequenced here: unstimulated CD8+ T cells sorted from spleen or lymph node cells, sampled before transplant. The origin of the receptors is a human donor who was the organ donor for an intestinal transplant.

The chain employs TRBV7-6 and TRBJ1-1; D is ambiguous. The germline gives CDR1 SGHVS, CDR2 FNYEAQ. The CDR3 length is 15 residues. Trimming removed 2 bases from V and 5 bases from J, with 15 bases in between. CDR3 DNA: TGTGCCAGCAGCTTAAATCAGGTCCGGTTGACTGAAGCTTTCTTT. Translation gives CASSLNQVRLTEAFF.

CDR3 sequence: CASSLENRGRGYGYTF. CDR3 DNA sequence: TGTGCCAGCAGCTTGGAGAACAGGGGAAGGGGCTATGGCTACACCTTC. The V call is TRBV5-5, the J call TRBJ1-2, with TRBD1 matching over 7 bases. This CDR3 has 16 amino acids. Germline CDR1 and CDR2: SGHKS and YYEKEE (reference sequence). J lost 4 bases, V lost 0 bases, and 9 bases had no gene match.

The gene calls are TRBV7-3 and TRBJ2-7, with D tentatively TRBD1 (5 bases). Trimming pared 3 bases from V and 6 bases from J, leaving 15 bases between. CDR1 SGHTA and CDR2 FQGTGA come from the germline V gene. The length of the CDR3 is 14 residues. DNA for the CDR3: TGTGCCAGCAGCTTGAGGCCAGGGTTGGGCGAGCAGTACTTC. This sequence encodes CASSLRPGLGEQYF.

The chain's CDR3 is CASGVNRDTMREPQHF. Here the CDR3 DNA reads TGTGCTAGTGGCGTTAACAGGGACACCATGAGGGAGCCCCAGCATTTT. The chain recombines TRBV12-5 with TRBJ1-5; D might be TRBD1 (6 bases). Germline values: CDR1 LGHNT, CDR2 FRNRAP. Deletions cut 6 bases from V and 8 bases from J, with 23 bases between. The CDR3 has 16 amino acids.

This rearrangement joins TRBV7-9 to TRBJ2-3; TRBD2 is a possible D gene (7 bases). The CDR3 is 16 residues long. Trimming left V 7 bases short and J 1 base short, with 18 bases between. Germline V gene data show CDR1 as SEHNR and CDR2 as FQNEAQ (reference sequence). CDR3 region: CASTLLGGGGTDTQYF. The CDR3 DNA follows: TGTGCCAGCACCCTCTTAGGGGGAGGGGGCACAGATACGCAGTATTTT.

The chain joins TRBV12-5 to TRBJ2-1; a weak D match, TRBD2 (6 bases). In germline, CDR1 is LGHNT, CDR2 FRNRAP. The CDR3 loop spans 15 amino acids. Trimming left V 2 bases short and J 5 bases short, with 13 bases between. The CDR3 protein is CASGLMGGVDNEQFF. CDR3 nucleotides: TGTGCTAGTGGTTTGATGGGGGGAGTTGACAATGAGCAGTTCTTC.

The chain combines TRBV6-1 with TRBJ2-7; TRBD2 matches 9 bases. Germline values: CDR1 MNHNS, CDR2 SASEGT. J lost 4 bases, V lost 6 bases, and 4 bases had no gene match. The CDR3 sequence is 13 residues long. The CDR3 loop is CASRGSGSYEQYF. The CDR3 DNA reads as TGTGCCAGCAGGGGTAGCGGGAGTTACGAGCAGTACTTC.

V is TRBV5-6 and J is TRBJ1-2; perhaps TRBD1 as D (6 bases). The length of the CDR3 is 14 residues. Germline CDR1 SGHDT, CDR2 YYEEEE. Trimming stripped 8 bases from V and 5 bases from J, with 19 bases between. The CDR3 loop reads CASYRVSENYGYTF. In DNA, the CDR3 is TGTGCCAGTTACAGGGTCTCGGAAAATTATGGCTACACCTTC.

The CDR3 here is CASSHVAGVDYYTGELFF. The DNA for the CDR3 is TGTGCCAGCAGCCATGTAGCGGGAGTCGATTATTACACCGGGGAGCTGTTTTTT. The chain joins TRBV7-9 to TRBJ2-2; TRBD2 aligns across 9 bases. V dropped 5 bases and J dropped 3; count of bases not matched to a gene: 13. Germline lookup yields CDR1 SEHNR and CDR2 FQNEAQ (reference sequence). This CDR3 contains 18 residues.

The chain carries TRBV28 and TRBJ2-3; weak D call: TRBD2 (6 bases). Deletions cut 6 bases from V and 1 base from J, with 11 bases between. The germline V gene encodes CDR1 MDHEN and CDR2 SYDVKM. The length of the CDR3 is 14 residues. In DNA form, the CDR3 reads TGTGCCAGCAGGACTAGGGACGGCACAGATACGCAGTATTTT. Amino acids: CASRTRDGTDTQYF.

This clone was counted a single time. V and J are TRBV10-1 and TRBJ2-1; perhaps TRBD1 as D (6 bases). From germline, CDR1 is WNHNN and CDR2 SYGVQD (reference sequence). This CDR3 comprises 14 residues. The V and J ends lost 9 bases and 3 bases respectively, with 15 bases between them. The CDR3, as DNA: TGCGCCAGATGGGTTCTCAGGGGCTACAATGAGCAGTTCTTC. Translated, it gives CARWVLRGYNEQFF.

This chain connects TRBV6-5 to TRBJ2-7; possible D gene TRBD2, 5 bases. This CDR3 region has 13 residues. In germline, CDR1 is MNHEY, CDR2 SVGAGI. Trimming took 5 bases from V and 5 from J, leaving 13 bases between them. Here the CDR3 reads CASSEGFSDEQYF. DNA for the CDR3: TGTGCCAGCAGTGAAGGGTTTAGCGACGAGCAGTACTTC.

The chain employs TRBV27 and TRBJ1-6, with D unresolved. Trimming left V 2 bases short and J 10 bases short, with 24 bases between. The germline gives CDR1 MNHEY, CDR2 SMNVEV (reference sequence). The CDR3 runs to 18 residues. CDR3 residues: CASSLGRLGTSGSSPLHF. CDR3 coding DNA: TGTGCCAGCAGTTTAGGCCGACTGGGAACGTCGGGGTCGTCACCCCTCCACTTT.

The chain carries TRBV13 and TRBJ2-1; TRBD2 aligns across 7 bases. J was trimmed by 9 bases and V by 1 base; bases with no gene match: 3. The CDR3 is made up of 13 amino acids. Germline V gene lookup returns CDR1 PRHDT and CDR2 FYEKMQ (reference sequence). CDR3 nucleotide sequence: TGTGCCAGCAGCTTAGAGGGAGGGAGTGAGCAGTTCTTC. Encoded protein: CASSLEGGSEQFF.

This clone was seen just once. The chain combines TRBV20-1 with TRBJ1-1; possibly TRBD1 for D (6 bases). Looked up from germline, CDR1 is DFQATT and CDR2 is SNEGSKA (reference sequence). The V end was cut by 4 bases, the J end by 6 bases, with 9 bases between. The CDR3 covers 11 residues. The DNA of the CDR3 is TGCAGTGCTAAACAGGGCCCTGAAGCTTTCTTT. This translates into CSAKQGPEAFF.

This sequence joins TRBV5-6 and TRBJ2-1; D perhaps matches TRBD1 (6 bases). V was clipped by 2 bases and J by 9 bases, with 15 bases between them. Germline CDR1 is SGHDT and CDR2 is YYEEEE. The CDR3 loop spans 14 amino acids. The CDR3 DNA is TGTGCCAGCAGCTTCTCGATCAGGGGATCTGAGCAGTTCTTC. This gives the protein CASSFSIRGSEQFF.

The V gene is TRBV5-1, the J gene TRBJ2-3; 16 nucleotides match TRBD2. This CDR3 region has 18 residues. The J segment lost 3 bases and the V segment lost 4 bases, leaving 8 bases of the junction unmatched. Germline values: CDR1 SGHRS, CDR2 YFSETQ. The CDR3 sequence is CASSGGTSGGGFTDTQYF. The CDR3 nucleotides read TGCGCCAGCAGCGGCGGGACTAGCGGGGGGGGTTTTACAGATACGCAGTATTTT.

The V and J genes are TRBV10-1 and TRBJ2-1; 7 bases agree with TRBD1. The germline gives CDR1 WNHNN, CDR2 SYGVQD (reference sequence). J gave up 8 bases and V 6 bases, and 13 bases lay outside the gene matches. The CDR3 contains 15 residues. In nucleotides, the CDR3 is TGCGCCAGCAGCGCCGACAGGGATGGTTCGGATGAGCAGTTCTTC. It translates to CASSADRDGSDEQFF.

The chain is built from TRBV7-6 and TRBJ2-7; no clear D gene. Trimming cost V 2 bases and J 2 bases, with 10 bases left between them. Germline loops: CDR1 SGHVS, CDR2 FNYEAQ. This CDR3 is built from 14 residues. The CDR3 sequence is CASSLHQKPYEQYF. DNA of the CDR3: TGTGCCAGCAGCTTACATCAGAAACCCTACGAGCAGTACTTC.

This clone has only one observation. The germline gene is not matched at one end of the junction; a read error may be the cause. The V and J genes are TRBV28 and TRBJ2-7; 7 bases align to TRBD2. The CDR3 extends over 12 amino acids. Germline-derived CDR1 and CDR2 are MDHEN and SYDVKM. The CDR3 protein is CTSWGGPYEQYF. The CDR3 nucleotides read TGTACCAGTTGGGGGGGACCCTACGAGCAGTACTTC.

The V and J genes are TRBV11-2 and TRBJ2-7, with TRBD2 matching 9 bases. The V segment lost 0 bases and the J segment 4 bases; nucleotides outside the gene matches: 10. CDR3 length: 17 residues. Germline V lookup: CDR1 SGHAT, CDR2 FQNNGV. CDR3 protein: CASSLDLAGVYPYEQYF. The DNA for the CDR3 is TGTGCCAGCAGCTTAGATTTAGCGGGAGTCTACCCTTACGAGCAGTACTTC.

The rearrangement links TRBV29-1 to TRBJ1-2; D may be TRBD1 (6 bases). There are 16 residues in the CDR3. V lost 3 bases, J lost 4 bases, and 21 bases lay in between. Germline V lookup: CDR1 SQVTM, CDR2 ANQGSEA. CDR3 sequence reads: CSVERSRTASTYGYTF. In DNA, the CDR3 is TGCAGCGTTGAGCGATCCAGGACAGCGAGTACCTATGGCTACACCTTC.

V gene TRBV6-4 combines with J gene TRBJ2-1; 7 bases match TRBD1. Losses at the gene ends were 5 bases for V and 7 bases for J; bases not matched to a gene: 5. Germline CDR1 MRHNA, CDR2 SNTAGT. The CDR3 sequence is 13 residues long. In DNA, the CDR3 is TGTGCCAGCAGTATTAACAGGGGTAATGAGCAGTTCTTC. Residues: CASSINRGNEQFF.

The genes are TRBV4-2 and TRBJ2-7; 12 nucleotides align to TRBD2. V lost 5 bases and J lost 6; bases outside the gene matches: 11. This CDR3 contains 16 residues. The germline gives CDR1 LGHNA, CDR2 YNFKEQ. The CDR3, as DNA: TGTGCCAGCAGCTTAATGCTAGCGGGAGGGCCTTTCGAGCAGTACTTC. Protein product: CASSLMLAGGPFEQYF.